This TCR beta chain was recovered during a study of blood T cell repertoires in COVID-19. About the study: The United States, Italy and Spain supplied acute and convalescent COVID-19 samples. Nucleic acid was either cDNA or gDNA, and it came from T cells, B-cell-depleted T cells, or PBMCs.

Authors' data handling: Estimates of nucleated cell counts were drawn from the amplification of reference gene primers. The method was immunoSEQ multiplex PCR; TCRdb's version includes in-frame clones alone and lacks a portion of them. That table is the source of V, J and clone size, and D and trimming were worked out from the DNA. The table includes some 83,000 clones, roughly 80% detected once. This TCR was sampled from a man in his 60s with active or convalescent COVID-19. Material for sequencing was peripheral blood.

The CDR3 DNA follows: TGTGCCAGCAGCCCCATAGACCCCTCCCGGGACAATGAGCAGTTCTTC. Protein: CASSPIDPSRDNEQFF. This rearrangement joins TRBV9 to TRBJ2-1; D is unclear. The CDR3 length is 16 residues. Trimming shortened V by 4 bases and J by 5 bases, and 19 bases separated the two germline ends. The V gene's germline CDR1 is SGDLS and CDR2 YYNGEE.